The following is a T cell receptor (beta chain) sequence with its context. Its antigen is currently unknown. The sample originates from a study of response to subunit inactivated influenza vaccine. V was cut by 2 bases and J by 6 bases, with 11 bases left in between. The CDR3 spans 14 residues. Germline V gives CDR1 SGHTA, CDR2 FQGNSA. The study, taken as a whole, reports: The study's authors posited that every seasonal influenza vaccination enlists few new T cells.

TCRdb reprocessed the RT-PCR reads with MiXCR, giving one entry per CDR3 protein. The sample lists a few hundred thousand distinct CDR3 sequences, roughly 22% occurring once. This rearrangement joins TRBV7-2 to TRBJ1-5, with a possible D match to TRBD1 (6 bases). The starting material was PBMCs from blood, obtained approximately 22 months after vaccination. The receptor comes from a man aged 50 to 75 who received an inactivated influenza vaccine. CDR3 sequence: CASSLFRGRQPQHF. The CDR3 region has the DNA TGTGCCAGCAGCTTATTCAGGGGCCGTCAGCCCCAGCATTTT.